These T cell receptor beta chains were read from a single sample in a study of blood T cell repertoires in COVID-19. This table comes from immunoSEQ multiplex PCR, and its TCRdb copy is limited to in-frame clones, with some not included. The sample includes a few hundred thousand clones, roughly 89% of them seen just once. What was sequenced was peripheral blood. The receptors here all came from a woman between 40 and 55 years old with COVID-19, enrolled during active disease. Each CDR3 is given with its conserved first and last residue.

V	J	CDR3
TRBV5-6	TRBJ1-3	CASSRPRLSGNTIYF
TRBV7-2	TRBJ1-5	CASSSRTGHQPQHF
TRBV5-5	TRBJ2-5	CASSLGTGGARIGETQYF
TRBV12-5	TRBJ1-2	CASGYSTGGSIGYTF
TRBV3-1/TRBV3-2	TRBJ1-2	CASRPGSSDGYTF
TRBV3-1/TRBV3-2	TRBJ1-1	CASSLQGLNTEAFF
TRBV6-5	TRBJ1-6	CASSYEGGRNSPLHF
TRBV28	TRBJ1-2	CASRLTGGVGKGYTF
TRBV15	TRBJ2-1	CATSRLSGVFPYNEQFF
TRBV5-5	TRBJ2-5	CASSSKGAGGKETQYF
TRBV11-3	TRBJ1-1	CASSRDSSMNTEAFF
TRBV6-6	TRBJ2-7	CASSFQDEQYF
TRBV7-2	TRBJ2-6	CASSPQGGVSSGANVLTF
TRBV28	TRBJ1-5	CASTVGGQPQHF
TRBV9	TRBJ2-1	CASSEGLALNEQFF
TRBV6-5	TRBJ2-2	CASRIAGLGELFF
TRBV9	TRBJ2-1	CASSEASGGYNEQFF
TRBV12-3/TRBV12-4	TRBJ1-5	CASRQERNQPQHF
TRBV5-8	TRBJ1-5	CASSLMWGQGDQPQHF
TRBV28	TRBJ2-7	CASSGLLYEQYF
TRBV7-2	TRBJ2-2	CASSLVASGSRGYTGELFF
TRBV19	TRBJ1-3	CASSMWVDRGSGNTIYF
TRBV5-1	TRBJ2-1	CASSSTGNYNEQFF
TRBV5-1	TRBJ2-5	CASSLGVTQETQYF
TRBV5-4	TRBJ2-1	CASSLEPQGAYNEQFF
TRBV2	TRBJ1-2	CASSVMGSSNYGYTF
TRBV9	TRBJ2-5	CASSVTGTRGLETQYF
TRBV7-2	TRBJ2-1	CASSLDQNNEQFF
TRBV7-9	TRBJ1-1	CASSNPSGNTEAFF
TRBV7-9	TRBJ2-7	CASSLALAGGPRAYEQYF
TRBV7-7	TRBJ2-5	CASSSRLGPKETQYF
TRBV19	TRBJ2-5	CASKGQGYQETQYF